This T cell receptor (beta chain) appears in the sequencing data of a study of CD8 T cells in ankylosing spondylitis. Study-wide points: A TCR beta motif of roughly 8 highly homologous variants appeared characteristic of ankylosing spondylitis blood. Existing reports had already noted some motif variants in reactive arthritis synovial fluid and blood.

5'-RACE, quantitative and with molecular barcodes, yielded the TCR beta libraries. TCRdb passed the 5' RACE reads through MiXCR, listing each CDR3 protein once. The data show approximately 300,000 distinct CDR3 sequences, approximately 20% seen once. Germline trimming cut 4 bases from V and 8 bases from J; bases unmatched to any gene: 6. Germline assignment: CDR1 SGHRS and CDR2 YFSETQ. This CDR3 is built from 15 residues. About this clonotype itself: Its antigen is undetermined.

The sample comprised blood, either unsorted or a sorted T cell fraction (not recorded which). The chain employs TRBV5-1 and TRBJ2-2, with TRBD1 matching over 12 bases. This TCR came from a male donor with ankylosing spondylitis or in good health (not recorded which). DNA of the CDR3: TGCGCCAGCAGCACCCGGGACAGGGGGCTTGGGGAGCTGTTTTTT. It encodes CASSTRDRGLGELFF.